The 32 T cell receptor beta chains presented below share a single source sample, sequenced in a study of blood T cells in healthy people across ages. A sample-barcoded 5' primer and a J-beta primer mix were used in a second PCR of roughly 6 to 11 cycles. TCRdb recomputed calls from the 5' RACE reads with MiXCR, one row per CDR3 protein. The table includes 980,000 or so distinct CDR3 sequences, around 49% detected once. The specimen was blood. These receptors originate from a man aged 25-40 years in good health.

There are a few counts of this clonotype. The chain couples TRBV12-3 or TRBV12-4 to TRBJ2-7; D is uncertain. This CDR3 spans 13 amino acids. The V and J ends lost 6 bases and 8 bases respectively, with 17 bases between them. The CDR3 nucleotides read TGTGCCAGCAGAGAGGACGGAGTCAGGCAGCAGTACTTC. As protein: CASREDGVRQQYF.

The chain combines TRBV20-1 with TRBJ2-3, with 7 bases aligning to TRBD1. Germline values: CDR1 DFQATT, CDR2 SNEGSKA (reference sequence). The CDR3 runs 15 residues. Trimming removed 6 bases from V and 4 bases from J; junction bases left unmatched: 13. CDR3 in amino acids: CSAATGTVLSDTQYF. DNA for the CDR3: TGCAGTGCAGCCACCGGGACAGTTTTATCAGATACGCAGTATTTT.

The chain couples TRBV28 to TRBJ1-6, with D possibly being TRBD1 (6 bases). The length of the CDR3 is 16 residues. Between the trimmed V and J ends, which lost 3 bases and 4 bases, there was a span of 13 bases. Germline CDR1 reads MDHEN; CDR2 reads SYDVKM. In DNA, the CDR3 is TGTGCCAGCAGTTTCCGAGGGGGAGGATATAATTCACCCCTCCACTTT. Its translation is CASSFRGGGYNSPLHF.

In its sample, this clonotype was seen once. This chain uses TRBV12-3 or TRBV12-4 with TRBJ2-1, with D unresolved. This CDR3 region has 17 residues. Trimming removed 3 bases from V and 4 bases from J, with 19 bases in between. The CDR3 sequence: CASSFRFNSSRYNEQFF. The CDR3 DNA reads TGTGCCAGCAGTTTTAGGTTTAACAGCTCCCGATACAATGAGCAGTTCTTC.

This chain connects TRBV6-2 or TRBV6-3 to TRBJ1-1; a possible D gene is TRBD1 (6 bases). This CDR3 contains 17 residues. Trimming cost V 2 bases and J 4 bases, with 20 bases left between them. CDR1 is MNHEY, CDR2 SVGEGT, per germline. This chain's CDR3 is CASSYEIAGRGATEAFF. DNA for the CDR3: TGTGCCAGCAGTTACGAAATCGCGGGCAGGGGAGCCACTGAAGCTTTCTTT.

About this clonotype: At one boundary the junction diverges from the germline segment, which might be a read error. The rearrangement uses TRBV7-7 and TRBJ2-3, with 7 nucleotides matching TRBD1. Germline V gene sequence: CDR1 SSHAT, CDR2 FNYEAQ (reference sequence). The CDR3 totals 15 residues. The CDR3 here is CASSLRQGPPDTQYF. The DNA for the CDR3 is TGTGCTAGCAGCCTCCGACAGGGCCCCCCGGATACGCAGTATTTT.

This chain joins TRBV6-5 and TRBJ2-3; no clear D gene. The CDR3 runs to 13 residues. Germline V gene lookup returns CDR1 MNHEY and CDR2 SVGAGI. V dropped 6 bases and J dropped 6 bases, with 13 bases sitting between them. Here the CDR3 reads CASSHSFRDTQYF. For the CDR3, the DNA is TGTGCCAGCAGCCACTCCTTCAGGGATACGCAGTATTTT.

As for this clonotype: At one end, the junction sequence differs from germline, possibly due to a read error. The rearrangement joins TRBV7-9 to TRBJ2-1, with D perhaps matching TRBD2 (5 bases). The CDR3 sequence is 14 residues long. Germline V lookup: CDR1 SEHNR, CDR2 FQNEAQ (reference sequence). The CDR3 DNA sequence: TGTGTCAGCAGCGGCGGACTTGCCTACAATGAGCAGTTCTTC. This sequence encodes CVSSGGLAYNEQFF. Together with reference TRBV7-9 and TRBJ2-1, the CDR3 gives the full variable domain: DTGVSQNPRHKITKRGQNVTFRCDPISEHNRLYWYRQTLGQGPEFLTYFQNEAQLEKSRLLSDRFSAERPKGSFSTLEIQRTEQGDSAMYLCVSSGGLAYNEQFFGPGTRLTVL.

The sample holds a few counts of this clonotype. The V gene is TRBV6-5, the J gene TRBJ1-6; no clear D. The V end was cut by 5 bases, the J end by 6 bases, with 11 bases between. The CDR3 sequence is 14 residues long. The germline V gene has CDR1 MNHEY and CDR2 SVGAGI. The CDR3 protein is CASSPYAGNSPLHF. The CDR3 DNA follows: TGTGCCAGCAGTCCCTATGCGGGTAATTCACCCCTCCACTTT.

This rearrangement joins TRBV18 to TRBJ1-2; TRBD1 might be the D (6 bases). The CDR3 spans 13 residues. CDR1 is KGHSH and CDR2 is LQKENI in the germline V gene. V was shortened by 2 bases and J by 4 bases, with 8 bases between the two germline ends. CDR3 residues: CASSPEGVYGYTF. The CDR3 DNA is TGTGCCAGCTCACCAGAGGGGGTCTATGGCTACACCTTC.

The chain has TRBV20-1 and TRBJ1-1; no reliable D call. This CDR3 comprises 11 residues. Germline-derived CDR1 and CDR2 are DFQATT and SNEGSKA (reference sequence). The ends were cut back, 6 bases at V and 5 bases at J, with 10 bases in the middle. The CDR3 nucleotides are TGCAGTGCCGCCCCGGGAACTGAAGCTTTCTTT. Translated: CSAAPGTEAFF.

This clonotype was detected a few times. The J gene is TRBJ2-7, the V gene TRBV4-2; D is ambiguous. The CDR3 contains 13 residues. Germline V CDR1 and CDR2: LGHNA, YNFKEQ. Trimming cost V 1 base and J 5 bases, with 9 bases left between them. CDR3 amino acids: CASSQGLGNEQYF. CDR3 DNA: TGTGCCAGCAGCCAAGGTCTAGGCAACGAGCAGTACTTC.

CDR3 nucleotides: TGTGCCAGCAGTAAGACAACCCAAGAGACCCAGTACTTC. It yields the protein CASSKTTQETQYF. The rearrangement joins TRBV7-3 to TRBJ2-5; D ambiguous. The CDR3 consists of 13 residues. Germline V gene sequence: CDR1 SGHTA, CDR2 FQGTGA. V shed 6 bases and J shed 1 base, with 9 bases lying between them.

The J gene is TRBJ2-1, the V gene TRBV5-4; TRBD2 matches 16 bases. V was clipped by 3 bases and J by 5 bases; unmatched bases: 5. Germline V gene sequence: CDR1 SGHNT, CDR2 YYREEE (reference sequence). The length of the CDR3 is 17 residues. The CDR3 coding sequence is TGTGCCAGCAGCTCGGGACTAGCGGGGGGGCCCCACAATGAGCAGTTCTTC. It encodes CASSSGLAGGPHNEQFF.

This rearrangement joins TRBV7-9 to TRBJ2-3; D is unclear. The germline V gene encodes CDR1 SEHNR and CDR2 FQNEAQ (reference sequence). This CDR3 is built from 12 residues. V was shortened by 7 bases and J by 6 bases, with 11 bases between the two germline ends. In DNA, the CDR3 is TGTGCCAGCACCAGCGAGGTCGATACGCAGTATTTT. It is translated as CASTSEVDTQYF.

A few counts support this clonotype. The chain couples TRBV2 to TRBJ2-5; D gene unclear. The germline gives CDR1 SNHLY, CDR2 FYNNEI. The CDR3 loop spans 13 amino acids. V lost 3 bases to trimming and J lost 12 bases, with 17 bases between them. DNA for the CDR3: TGTGCCAGCAGTGATTTGTTTAGAAGTTTAGAGTACTTC. Protein: CASSDLFRSLEYF.

The DNA for the CDR3 is TGCGCCAGCAGCCAAGACCCGGGGGGGGTTACAGATACGCAGTATTTT. It encodes CASSQDPGGVTDTQYF. This chain links TRBV4-1 with TRBJ2-3; 8 bases match TRBD2. Trimming cost V 0 bases and J 3 bases; bases outside gene matches: 5. This CDR3 region has 16 residues. Germline V gene sequence: CDR1 MGHRA, CDR2 YSYEKL.

This chain joins TRBV5-1 and TRBJ2-7, with 7 bases aligning to TRBD1. Germline loops: CDR1 SGHRS, CDR2 YFSETQ. Trimming at V came to 3 bases and at J to 3 bases, leaving 12 bases not matched to a gene. CDR3 length equals 16 residues. The CDR3 sequence: CASSSRDSNGNYEQYF. DNA for the CDR3: TGCGCCAGCAGCTCACGGGACAGTAACGGGAACTACGAGCAGTACTTC.

This rearrangement joins TRBV27 to TRBJ2-7; 7 nucleotides agree with TRBD2. V shed 5 bases and J 3 bases; nucleotides not matched to a gene: 4. This CDR3 comprises 13 residues. Germline-derived CDR1 and CDR2 are MNHEY and SMNVEV (reference sequence). In nucleotides, the CDR3 is TGTGCCAGCAGTGGGCGGACTAGCTACGAGCAGTACTTC. This encodes CASSGRTSYEQYF.

This clonotype was seen more than once but under ten times. This chain connects TRBV5-1 to TRBJ2-7; D gene uncertain. This CDR3 has 13 residues. Germline V CDR1 and CDR2: SGHRS, YFSETQ. Trimming pared 2 bases from V and 5 bases from J, leaving 11 bases between. The CDR3 DNA reads TGCGCCAGCAGCTTACTTCAGCCGAACGAGCAGTACTTC. This translates into CASSLLQPNEQYF. The full variable domain, with the rest looked up from reference TRBV5-1 and TRBJ2-7, is KAGVTQTPRYLIKTRGQQVTLSCSPISGHRSVSWYQQTPGQGLQFLFEYFSETQRNKGNFPGRFSGRQFSNSRSEMNVSTLELGDSALYLCASSLLQPNEQYFGPGTRLTVT.

The J gene is TRBJ1-5, the V gene TRBV20-1; D gene uncertain. Between the trimmed V and J ends, which lost 4 bases and 2 bases, there was a span of 12 bases. Germline V gene data show CDR1 as DFQATT and CDR2 as SNEGSKA (reference sequence). The CDR3 is 14 amino acids. The CDR3 region is CSAIEGQGNQPQHF. In DNA form, the CDR3 reads TGCAGTGCTATTGAGGGTCAGGGCAATCAGCCCCAGCATTTT.

The V call is TRBV2, the J call TRBJ2-3, with TRBD1 matching over 10 bases. The length of the CDR3 is 16 residues. The germline V gene encodes CDR1 SNHLY and CDR2 FYNNEI. Trimming removed 8 bases from V and 4 bases from J; junction bases left unmatched: 12. In DNA form, the CDR3 reads TGTGCCAGCGGGCAGACAGGGGGCAGTTTGGCAGATACGCAGTATTTT. Encoded protein: CASGQTGGSLADTQYF.

The rearrangement joins TRBV29-1 to TRBJ1-2; D is ambiguous. Germline V gives CDR1 SQVTM, CDR2 ANQGSEA. V lost 4 bases and J lost 8, with 17 bases in between. This CDR3 region has 13 residues. CDR3 amino acids: CSVGVSAPRGYTF. The DNA of the CDR3 is TGCAGCGTTGGGGTGAGTGCGCCGAGGGGCTACACCTTC.

The chain joins TRBV10-3 to TRBJ2-1; 7 bases fit TRBD2. CDR3 length: 14 amino acids. The germline V gene encodes CDR1 ENHRY and CDR2 SYGVKD. Trimming at V came to 3 bases and at J to 7 bases, leaving 6 bases not matched to a gene. The CDR3 reads CAISERGTMNEQFF. CDR3 sequence (DNA): TGTGCCATCAGTGAACGGGGGACTATGAATGAGCAGTTCTTC.

This clonotype has only a few counts. This chain joins TRBV6-5 and TRBJ1-2, with D possibly matching TRBD1 (6 bases). Trimming took 6 bases from V and 0 from J, leaving 14 bases between them. Germline CDR1 MNHEY, CDR2 SVGAGI. The CDR3 length is 15 residues. CDR3 sequence: CASRPRGEANYGYTF. The CDR3 DNA reads as TGTGCCAGCAGACCGAGGGGGGAAGCTAACTATGGCTACACCTTC.

The chain couples TRBV4-1 to TRBJ2-1; 12 bases fit TRBD2. V lost 1 base, J lost 9 bases, and 7 bases stayed unmatched. The CDR3 consists of 16 residues. Germline V gives CDR1 MGHRA, CDR2 YSYEKL. The CDR3 here is CASSQVVTSGGGEQFF. CDR3 nucleotide sequence: TGCGCCAGCAGCCAAGTGGTGACTAGCGGGGGAGGTGAGCAGTTCTTC.

This clonotype was seen a handful of times. The chain employs TRBV4-3 and TRBJ2-5, with 9 bases fitting TRBD1. The V gene end was trimmed by 0 bases and the J gene end by 4 bases; junction bases not matched to a gene: 3. The CDR3 runs to 15 residues. Germline lookup yields CDR1 LGHNA and CDR2 YSLEER. CDR3 nucleotide sequence: TGCGCCAGCAGCCAAGATATGACAGGGGGAGAGACCCAGTACTTC. It specifies CASSQDMTGGETQYF.

J is TRBJ1-4 and V is TRBV27; D is uncertain. The germline CDR1 and CDR2 sequences are MNHEY and SMNVEV (reference sequence). This CDR3 contains 14 residues. V shed 6 bases and J shed 3 bases, with 11 bases lying between them. The DNA for the CDR3 is TGTGCCAGCAGCAAAGGCCTTGCTAATGAAAAACTGTTTTTT. Translation: CASSKGLANEKLFF.

V and J are TRBV3-1 and TRBJ2-5; D is perhaps TRBD2 (5 bases). There are 14 residues in the CDR3. The V gene lost 4 bases and the J gene lost 7 bases, with 16 bases spanning the gap. CDR1 is LGHDT, CDR2 YNNKEL, per germline (reference sequence). CDR3 loop: CASSREGALGTQYF. CDR3 sequence (DNA): TGTGCCAGCAGCCGCGAGGGTGCCCTTGGGACCCAGTACTTC.

The chain employs TRBV27 and TRBJ1-2; 8 bases match TRBD1. With 2 bases clipped from V and 4 bases from J, the junction kept 6 bases outside the gene matches. CDR1 and CDR2 from the germline V gene are MNHEY and SMNVEV (reference sequence). The CDR3 extends over 15 amino acids. CDR3 residues: CASSLRAGGFYGYTF. The CDR3 nucleotides read TGTGCCAGCAGTTTACGGGCAGGGGGCTTCTATGGCTACACCTTC.

The chain uses TRBV5-1 and TRBJ1-1; possible D gene TRBD1, 5 bases. Germline V gene data show CDR1 as SGHRS and CDR2 as YFSETQ. The CDR3 is 12 amino acids. V dropped 4 bases and J dropped 7 bases, with 11 bases sitting between them. For the CDR3, the DNA is TGCGCCAGCAGCCTCGACCAGGGTGAAGCTTTCTTT. Its translation is CASSLDQGEAFF.

The chain is built from TRBV7-2 and TRBJ2-5, with D uncertain. This CDR3 spans 13 amino acids. CDR1 SGHTA and CDR2 FQGNSA come from the germline V gene. V gave up 8 bases and J gave up 4 bases, with 14 bases separating them. The CDR3 reads CASREVARETQYF. Here the CDR3 DNA reads TGTGCCAGCCGCGAGGTGGCCCGAGAGACCCAGTACTTC.